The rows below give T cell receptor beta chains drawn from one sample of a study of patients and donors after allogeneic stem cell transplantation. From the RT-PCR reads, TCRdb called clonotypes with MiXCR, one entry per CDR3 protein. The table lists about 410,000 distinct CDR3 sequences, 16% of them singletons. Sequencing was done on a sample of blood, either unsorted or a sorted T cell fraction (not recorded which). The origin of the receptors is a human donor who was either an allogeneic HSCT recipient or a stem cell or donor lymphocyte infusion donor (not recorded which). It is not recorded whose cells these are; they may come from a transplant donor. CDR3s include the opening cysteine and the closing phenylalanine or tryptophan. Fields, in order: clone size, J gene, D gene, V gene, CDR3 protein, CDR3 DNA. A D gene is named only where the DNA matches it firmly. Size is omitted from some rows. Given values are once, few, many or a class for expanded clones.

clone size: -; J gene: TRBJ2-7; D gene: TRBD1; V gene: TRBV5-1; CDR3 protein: CASSSPDRGIEQYF; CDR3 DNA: TGCGCCAGCAGCTCCCCTGACAGGGGCATCGAGCAGTACTTC
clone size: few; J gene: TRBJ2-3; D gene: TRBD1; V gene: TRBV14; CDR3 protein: CASSHGDRGHDTQYF; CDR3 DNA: TGTGCCAGCAGCCACGGGGACAGGGGGCATGATACGCAGTATTTT
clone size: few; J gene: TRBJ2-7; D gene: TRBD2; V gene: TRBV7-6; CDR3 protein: CASSYATSGDYEQYF; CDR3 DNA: TGTGCCAGCAGTTATGCGACTAGCGGGGACTACGAGCAGTACTTC
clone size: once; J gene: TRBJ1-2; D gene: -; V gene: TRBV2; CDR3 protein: CASKRSKPTVYGYTF; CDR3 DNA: TGTGCCAGCAAGAGGTCAAAGCCGACGGTGTATGGCTACACCTTC
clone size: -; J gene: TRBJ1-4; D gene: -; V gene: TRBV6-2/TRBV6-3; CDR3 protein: CASSDPDGPEKLFF; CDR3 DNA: TGTGCCAGCAGTGACCCGGACGGGCCTGAAAAACTGTTTTTT
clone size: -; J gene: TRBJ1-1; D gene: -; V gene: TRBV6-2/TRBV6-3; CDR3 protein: CASSKNRVMNTEAFF; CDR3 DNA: TGTGCCAGCAGCAAAAACAGGGTGATGAACACTGAAGCTTTCTTT
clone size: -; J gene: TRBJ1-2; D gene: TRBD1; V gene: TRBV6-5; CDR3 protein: CASSFGQGAIYGYTF; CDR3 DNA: TGTGCCAGCAGTTTCGGACAGGGGGCGATCTATGGCTACACCTTC
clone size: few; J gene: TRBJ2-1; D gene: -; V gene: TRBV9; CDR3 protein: CASSVGDADNEQFF; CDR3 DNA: TGTGCCAGCAGCGTAGGGGACGCTGACAATGAGCAGTTCTTC
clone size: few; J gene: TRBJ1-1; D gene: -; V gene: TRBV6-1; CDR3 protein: CASSERRWSFF; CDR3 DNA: TGTGCCAGCAGTGAAAGAAGGTGGTCTTTCTTT
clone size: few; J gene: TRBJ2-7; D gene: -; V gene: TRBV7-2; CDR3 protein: CASSLAHSEWPYEQYF; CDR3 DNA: TGTGCCAGCAGCTTAGCGCATAGCGAATGGCCCTACGAGCAGTACTTC
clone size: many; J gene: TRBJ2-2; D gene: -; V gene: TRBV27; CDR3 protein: CASSSGTNTGELFF; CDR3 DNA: TGTGCCAGCAGTTCCGGGACTAACACCGGGGAGCTGTTTTTT
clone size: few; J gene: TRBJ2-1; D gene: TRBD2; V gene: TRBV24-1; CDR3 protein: CATSDSQGASGYNEQFF; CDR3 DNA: TGTGCCACCAGTGATTCTCAAGGGGCTAGCGGATACAATGAGCAGTTCTTC
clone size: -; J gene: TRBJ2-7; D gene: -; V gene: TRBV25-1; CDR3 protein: CASSKTLLRDEQYF; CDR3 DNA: TGTGCCAGCAGTAAAACCCTTCTAAGGGACGAGCAGTACTTC
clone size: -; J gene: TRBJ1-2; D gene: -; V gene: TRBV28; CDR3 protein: CASSSGQMANYGYTF; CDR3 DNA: TGTGCCAGCAGTTCTGGACAGATGGCTAACTATGGCTACACCTTC
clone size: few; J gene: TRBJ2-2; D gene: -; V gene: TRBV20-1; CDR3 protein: CSATGYTGELFF; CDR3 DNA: TGCAGTGCTACAGGGTACACCGGGGAGCTGTTTTTT
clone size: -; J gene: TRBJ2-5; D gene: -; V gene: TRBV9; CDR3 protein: CASSAELSAETQYF; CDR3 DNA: TGTGCCAGCAGCGCGGAACTAAGCGCAGAGACCCAGTACTTC
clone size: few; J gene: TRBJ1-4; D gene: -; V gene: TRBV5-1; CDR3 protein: CASSLPGSGKDEKLFF; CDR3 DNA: TGCGCCAGCAGCTTGCCCGGATCGGGGAAGGATGAAAAACTGTTTTTT
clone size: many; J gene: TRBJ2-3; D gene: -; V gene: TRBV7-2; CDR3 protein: CASVRAGGTDTQYF; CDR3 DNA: TGTGCCAGTGTTAGGGCGGGCGGCACAGATACGCAGTATTTT
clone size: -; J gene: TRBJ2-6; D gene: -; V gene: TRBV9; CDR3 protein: CASSVAGVHLSGANVLTF; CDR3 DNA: TGTGCCAGCAGCGTAGCTGGGGTCCACCTCTCTGGGGCCAACGTCCTGACTTTC
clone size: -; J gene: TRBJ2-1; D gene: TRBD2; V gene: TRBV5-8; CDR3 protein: CASSSSPGLAEYNEQFF; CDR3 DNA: TGTGCCAGCAGCTCTAGCCCGGGACTAGCAGAGTACAATGAGCAGTTCTTC
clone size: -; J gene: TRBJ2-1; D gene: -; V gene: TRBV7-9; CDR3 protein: CASSRDPHNEQFF; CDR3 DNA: TGTGCCAGCAGCAGGGACCCTCACAATGAGCAGTTCTTC
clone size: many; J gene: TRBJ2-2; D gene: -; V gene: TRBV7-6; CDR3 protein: CASSLTVGGYTGELFF; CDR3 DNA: TGTGCCAGCAGCTTGACCGTTGGGGGGTACACCGGGGAGCTGTTTTTT
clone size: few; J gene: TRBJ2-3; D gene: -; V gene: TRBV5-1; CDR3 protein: CASSLVPGKNTQYF; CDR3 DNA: TGCGCCAGCAGCTTGGTTCCGGGGAAGAATACGCAGTATTTT
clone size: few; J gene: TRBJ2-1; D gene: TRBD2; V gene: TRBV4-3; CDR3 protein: CASSQASGNSYNEQFF; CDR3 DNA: TGCGCCAGCAGCCAGGCTAGCGGGAACTCCTACAATGAGCAGTTCTTC
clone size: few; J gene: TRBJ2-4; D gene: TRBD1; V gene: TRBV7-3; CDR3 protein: CASSLNRGAKNIQYF; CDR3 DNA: TGTGCCAGCAGCTTAAACAGGGGGGCCAAAAACATTCAGTACTTC
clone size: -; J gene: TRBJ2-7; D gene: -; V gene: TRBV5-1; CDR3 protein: CASSSNPGEYEQYF; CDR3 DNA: TGCGCCAGCAGTTCTAACCCGGGGGAATACGAGCAGTACTTC
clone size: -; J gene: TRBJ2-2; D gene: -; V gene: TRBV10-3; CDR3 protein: CPLSGAGTGELFF; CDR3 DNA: TGTCCCCTTTCGGGGGCGGGCACCGGGGAGCTGTTTTTT
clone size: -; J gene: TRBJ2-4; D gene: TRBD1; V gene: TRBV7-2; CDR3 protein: CASSTSPGGLNIQYF; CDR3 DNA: TGTGCCAGCAGCACCTCGCCAGGGGGCCTAAACATTCAGTACTTC
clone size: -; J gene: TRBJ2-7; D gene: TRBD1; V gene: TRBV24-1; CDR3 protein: CATSDRQGSAYEQYF; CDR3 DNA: TGTGCCACCAGTGATCGACAGGGGTCGGCCTACGAGCAGTACTTC
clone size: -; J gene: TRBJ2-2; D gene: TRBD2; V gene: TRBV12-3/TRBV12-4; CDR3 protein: CASTLAGGTGELFF; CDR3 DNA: TGTGCCAGCACTCTAGCGGGGGGCACCGGGGAGCTGTTTTTT
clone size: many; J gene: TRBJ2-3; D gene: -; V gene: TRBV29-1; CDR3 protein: CSALSSADTQYF; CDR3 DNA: TGCAGCGCACTCAGCAGCGCAGATACGCAGTATTTT
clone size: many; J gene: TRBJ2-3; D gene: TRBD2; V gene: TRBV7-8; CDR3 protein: CASSLAGLAGISKGDTQYF; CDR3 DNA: TGTGCCAGCAGCTTAGCCGGACTAGCGGGGATTAGTAAAGGAGATACGCAGTATTTT
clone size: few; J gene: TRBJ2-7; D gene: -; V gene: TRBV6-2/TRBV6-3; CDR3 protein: CASSYSLRLRYF; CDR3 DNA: TGTGCCAGCAGTTACTCACTCCGATTGCGGTACTTC
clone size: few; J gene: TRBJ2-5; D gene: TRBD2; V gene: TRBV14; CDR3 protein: CASSQDKRSLAGRETQYF; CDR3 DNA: TGTGCCAGCAGCCAAGATAAGAGGAGCCTAGCGGGGCGGGAGACCCAGTACTTC
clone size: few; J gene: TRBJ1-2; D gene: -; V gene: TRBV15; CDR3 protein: CATSRGWGGYTF; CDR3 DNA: TGTGCCACCAGCAGAGGGTGGGGAGGCTACACCTTC
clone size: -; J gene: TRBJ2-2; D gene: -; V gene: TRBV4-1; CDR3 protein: CASSHPSKNFANTGELFF; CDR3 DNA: TGCGCCAGCAGCCATCCCTCTAAGAACTTCGCGAACACCGGGGAGCTGTTTTTT
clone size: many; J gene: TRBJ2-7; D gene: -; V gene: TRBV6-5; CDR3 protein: CASSYLQGPYEQYF; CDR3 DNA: TGTGCCAGCAGTTACTTACAGGGACCCTACGAGCAGTACTTC
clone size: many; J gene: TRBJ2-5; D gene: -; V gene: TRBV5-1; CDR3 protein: CASSFYRSQETQYF; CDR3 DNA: TGCGCCAGCAGCTTCTACAGGAGCCAAGAGACCCAGTACTTC
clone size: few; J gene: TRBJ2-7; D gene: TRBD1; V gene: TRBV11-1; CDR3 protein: CASSGDRRTYEQYF; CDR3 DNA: TGTGCCAGCAGCGGGGACAGGAGGACTTACGAGCAGTACTTC